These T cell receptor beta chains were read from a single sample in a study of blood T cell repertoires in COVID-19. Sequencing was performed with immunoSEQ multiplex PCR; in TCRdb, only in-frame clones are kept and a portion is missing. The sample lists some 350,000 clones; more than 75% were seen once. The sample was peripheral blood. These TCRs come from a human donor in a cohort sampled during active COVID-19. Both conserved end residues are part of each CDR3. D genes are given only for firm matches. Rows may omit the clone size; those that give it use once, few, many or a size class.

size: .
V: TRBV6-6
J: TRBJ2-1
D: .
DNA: TGTGCCAGCAGGACAGGTGCTAACAATGAGCAGTTCTTC
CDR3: CASRTGANNEQFF

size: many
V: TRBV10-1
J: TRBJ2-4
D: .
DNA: TGCGCCAGCAGTGAGGGCAGGGGGGTCAAAAACATTCAGTACTTC
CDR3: CASSEGRGVKNIQYF

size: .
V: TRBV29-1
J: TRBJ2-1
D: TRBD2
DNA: TGCAGCGTTGATCAGGCGGGAGGTCTTAATGAGCAGTTCTTC
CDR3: CSVDQAGGLNEQFF

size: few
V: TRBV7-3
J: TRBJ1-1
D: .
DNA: TGTGCCAGCAGCTTAGGGGCCAAGGGGGACACTGAAGCTTTCTTT
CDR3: CASSLGAKGDTEAFF

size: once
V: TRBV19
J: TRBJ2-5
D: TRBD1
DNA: TGTGCCAGTAGCAACCTACCGGGACAGGGGGCAAAGACCCAGTACTTC
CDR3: CASSNLPGQGAKTQYF

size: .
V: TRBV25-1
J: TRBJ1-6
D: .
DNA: TGTGCCAGCAAGTCCCGGCGGAGCAATTCACCCCTCCACTTT
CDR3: CASKSRRSNSPLHF

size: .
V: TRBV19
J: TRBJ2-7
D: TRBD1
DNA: TGTGCCAGTAGTTTTGTTTGGTCCGGGACAGGGGAAATTTTC
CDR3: CASSFVWSGTGEIF

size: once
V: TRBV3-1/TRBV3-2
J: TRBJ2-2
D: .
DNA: TGTGCCAGCAGCCAAGCGGGGAACACCGGGGAGCTGTTTTTT
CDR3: CASSQAGNTGELFF

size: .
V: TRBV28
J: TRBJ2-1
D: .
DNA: TGTGCCAGCAGTTCCCTGACAGGCCGGAAGCAGTTCTTC
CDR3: CASSSLTGRKQFF

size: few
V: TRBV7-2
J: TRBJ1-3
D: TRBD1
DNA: TGTGCCAGCAGCCTACAGGGGACAATCGGAAACACCATATATTTT
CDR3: CASSLQGTIGNTIYF

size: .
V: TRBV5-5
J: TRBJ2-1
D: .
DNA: TGTGCCAGCAGCTTGCAGGGATCAGGCTACAATGAGCAGTTCTTC
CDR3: CASSLQGSGYNEQFF

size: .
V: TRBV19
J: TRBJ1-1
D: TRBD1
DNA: TGTGCCAGTAGCCCTAATCAGGGGGCGGCCACTGAAGCTTTCTTT
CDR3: CASSPNQGAATEAFF

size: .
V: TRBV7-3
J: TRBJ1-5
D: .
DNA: TGTGCCAGCAGCGCGGGCCCCGGATGGCCCCAGCATTTT
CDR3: CASSAGPGWPQHF

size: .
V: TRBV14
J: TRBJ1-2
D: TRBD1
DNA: TGTGCCAGCAGCCAAGAGGTGACAGGGGGCCCCTATGGCTACACCTTC
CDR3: CASSQEVTGGPYGYTF

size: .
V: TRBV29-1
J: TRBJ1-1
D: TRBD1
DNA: TGCAGCGTCGACCGGACAGGTGACACTGAAGCTTTCTTT
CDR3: CSVDRTGDTEAFF

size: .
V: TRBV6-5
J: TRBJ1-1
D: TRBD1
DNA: TGTGCCAGCACTTCGGGACAGTTGAACACTGAAGCTTTCTTT
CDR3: CASTSGQLNTEAFF

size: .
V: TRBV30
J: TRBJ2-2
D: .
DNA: TGTGCCTGGAGTGCCCTACAGGGCTTCTACACCGGGGAGCTGTTTTTT
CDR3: CAWSALQGFYTGELFF

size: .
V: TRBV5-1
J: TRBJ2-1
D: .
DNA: TGCGCCAGCAGCACAGCCCCCGGGGGCTCCTACAATGAGCAGTTCTTC
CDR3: CASSTAPGGSYNEQFF